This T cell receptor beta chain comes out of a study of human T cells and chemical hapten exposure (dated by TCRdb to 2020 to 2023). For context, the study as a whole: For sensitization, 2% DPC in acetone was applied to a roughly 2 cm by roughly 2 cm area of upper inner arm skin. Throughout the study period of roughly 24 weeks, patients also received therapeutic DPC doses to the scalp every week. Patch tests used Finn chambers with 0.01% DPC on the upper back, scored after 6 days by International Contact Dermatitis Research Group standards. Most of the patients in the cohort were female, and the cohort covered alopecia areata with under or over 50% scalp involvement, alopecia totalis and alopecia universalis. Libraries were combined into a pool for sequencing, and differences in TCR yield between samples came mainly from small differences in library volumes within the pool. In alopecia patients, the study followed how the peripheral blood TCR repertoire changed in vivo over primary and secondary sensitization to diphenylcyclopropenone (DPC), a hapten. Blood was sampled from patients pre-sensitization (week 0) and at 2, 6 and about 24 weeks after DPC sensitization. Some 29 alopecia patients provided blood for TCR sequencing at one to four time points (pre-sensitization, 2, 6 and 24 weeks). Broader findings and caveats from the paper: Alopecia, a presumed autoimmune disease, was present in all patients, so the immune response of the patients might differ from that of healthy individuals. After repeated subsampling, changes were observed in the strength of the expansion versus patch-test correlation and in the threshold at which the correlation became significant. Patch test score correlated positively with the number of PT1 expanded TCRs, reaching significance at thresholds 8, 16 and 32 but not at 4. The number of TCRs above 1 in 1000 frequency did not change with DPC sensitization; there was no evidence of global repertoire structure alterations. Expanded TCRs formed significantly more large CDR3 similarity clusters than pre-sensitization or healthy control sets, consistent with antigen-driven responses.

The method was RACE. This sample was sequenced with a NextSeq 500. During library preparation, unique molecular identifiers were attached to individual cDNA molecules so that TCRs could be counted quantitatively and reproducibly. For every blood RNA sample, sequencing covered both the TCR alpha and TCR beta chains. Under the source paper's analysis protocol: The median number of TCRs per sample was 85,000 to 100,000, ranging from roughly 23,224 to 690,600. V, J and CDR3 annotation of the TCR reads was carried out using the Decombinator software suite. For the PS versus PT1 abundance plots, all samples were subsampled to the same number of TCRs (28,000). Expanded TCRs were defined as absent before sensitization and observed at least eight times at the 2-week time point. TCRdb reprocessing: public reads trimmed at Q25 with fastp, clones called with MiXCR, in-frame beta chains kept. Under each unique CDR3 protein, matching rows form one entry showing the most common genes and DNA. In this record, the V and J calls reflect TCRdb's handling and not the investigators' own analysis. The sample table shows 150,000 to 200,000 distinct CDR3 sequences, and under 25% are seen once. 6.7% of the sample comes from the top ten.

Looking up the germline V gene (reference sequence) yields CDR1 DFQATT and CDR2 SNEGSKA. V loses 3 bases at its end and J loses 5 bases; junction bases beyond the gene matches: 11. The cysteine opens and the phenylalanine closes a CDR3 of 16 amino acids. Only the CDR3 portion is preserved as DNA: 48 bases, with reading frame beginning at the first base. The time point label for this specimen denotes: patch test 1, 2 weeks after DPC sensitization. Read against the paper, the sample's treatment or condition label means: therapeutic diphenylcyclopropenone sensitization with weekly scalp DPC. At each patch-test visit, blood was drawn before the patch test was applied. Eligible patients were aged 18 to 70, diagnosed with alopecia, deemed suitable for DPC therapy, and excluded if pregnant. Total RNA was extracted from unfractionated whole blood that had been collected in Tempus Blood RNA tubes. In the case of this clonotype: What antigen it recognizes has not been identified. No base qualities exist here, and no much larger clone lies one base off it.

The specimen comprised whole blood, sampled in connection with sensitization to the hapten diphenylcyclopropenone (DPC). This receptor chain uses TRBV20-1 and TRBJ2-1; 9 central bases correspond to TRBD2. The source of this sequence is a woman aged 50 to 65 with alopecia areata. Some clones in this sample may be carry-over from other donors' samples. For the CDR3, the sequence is CSASPSGTLGNNEQFF. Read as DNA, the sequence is TGCAGTGCTAGTCCTAGCGGGACCCTAGGTAACAATGAGCAGTTCTTC.